The rows below give T cell receptor beta chains drawn from one sample of a study of Ad26.COV2.S vaccination and SARS-CoV-2 variants. Generated by immunoSEQ multiplex PCR, the TCRdb table keeps only in-frame clones and is missing some. The sample includes some 420,000 clones, around 89% of them seen just once. Sequenced here: peripheral blood, sampled in a trial of Ad26.COV2.S vaccine versus placebo. Receptor source: a person between 18 and 60 years old who received the Ad26.COV2.S COVID-19 vaccine or a placebo. Both conserved end residues are part of each CDR3. Each record gives: clone size, V gene, D gene, J gene, CDR3 protein, CDR3 DNA. The D gene is left open where the match is weak. Size values are once, few and many counts, or a class for expanded clones, and some rows have none.

abundance: .; v_gene: TRBV5-1; d_gene: .; j_gene: TRBJ2-5; CDR3aa: CASSLGLDVATQYF; CDR3nt: TGCGCCAGCAGCTTGGGGCTAGATGTCGCGACCCAGTACTTC
abundance: .; v_gene: TRBV28; d_gene: TRBD1; j_gene: TRBJ1-1; CDR3aa: CASRTGGTEAFF; CDR3nt: TGTGCCAGCAGGACAGGGGGCACTGAAGCTTTCTTT
abundance: .; v_gene: TRBV28; d_gene: TRBD1; j_gene: TRBJ2-7; CDR3aa: CASSFLAGTGGNEQYF; CDR3nt: TGTGCCAGCAGTTTTTTGGCTGGGACAGGGGGGAACGAGCAGTACTTC
abundance: .; v_gene: TRBV4-2; d_gene: .; j_gene: TRBJ2-1; CDR3aa: CASSLPPNTPGTSLREQFF; CDR3nt: TGTGCCAGCAGCCTACCCCCTAATACCCCGGGGACTTCACTTCGTGAGCAGTTCTTC
abundance: .; v_gene: TRBV7-2; d_gene: .; j_gene: TRBJ2-7; CDR3aa: CASSPPPFFGRAEQYF; CDR3nt: TGTGCCAGCAGCCCCCCCCCTTTTTTTGGAAGGGCCGAGCAGTACTTC
abundance: .; v_gene: TRBV7-9; d_gene: .; j_gene: TRBJ2-2; CDR3aa: CASSLRDRNTGELFF; CDR3nt: TGTGCCAGCAGCTTACGAGACAGGAACACCGGGGAGCTGTTTTTT
abundance: .; v_gene: TRBV3-1/TRBV3-2; d_gene: TRBD1; j_gene: TRBJ1-2; CDR3aa: CASSQIPGQGYGYTF; CDR3nt: TGTGCCAGCAGCCAAATCCCCGGACAGGGCTATGGCTACACCTTC
abundance: .; v_gene: TRBV4-3; d_gene: TRBD2; j_gene: TRBJ2-3; CDR3aa: CASSQGTSGATDTQYF; CDR3nt: TGCGCCAGCAGCCAAGGGACTAGCGGGGCCACAGATACGCAGTATTTT
abundance: .; v_gene: TRBV5-5; d_gene: .; j_gene: TRBJ2-1; CDR3aa: CASSLIGEYNEQFF; CDR3nt: TGTGCCAGCAGCTTGATAGGAGAGTACAATGAGCAGTTCTTC
abundance: few; v_gene: TRBV6-1; d_gene: .; j_gene: TRBJ1-6; CDR3aa: CASSEALLGVLRGSGPYNSPLHF; CDR3nt: TGTGCCAGCAGTGAAGCGCTTCTCGGGGTGCTTAGGGGATCGGGGCCCTATAATTCACCCCTCCACTTT
abundance: once; v_gene: TRBV28; d_gene: .; j_gene: TRBJ2-7; CDR3aa: CASTTPLTEQYF; CDR3nt: TGTGCCAGCACCACCCCCCTGACCGAGCAGTACTTC
abundance: once; v_gene: TRBV18; d_gene: .; j_gene: TRBJ1-4; CDR3aa: CASSPVAGHNEKLFF; CDR3nt: TGTGCCAGCTCACCCGTGGCAGGCCATAATGAAAAACTGTTTTTT
abundance: .; v_gene: TRBV24-1; d_gene: .; j_gene: TRBJ2-3; CDR3aa: CATSEISGATDTQYF; CDR3nt: TGTGCCACCAGTGAGATATCGGGGGCAACAGATACGCAGTATTTT
abundance: .; v_gene: TRBV27; d_gene: TRBD1; j_gene: TRBJ2-7; CDR3aa: CASSRGGGTGPYEQYF; CDR3nt: TGTGCCAGCAGTAGGGGCGGAGGGACAGGTCCCTACGAGCAGTACTTC
abundance: .; v_gene: TRBV10-1; d_gene: .; j_gene: TRBJ2-3; CDR3aa: CASSEWDRSRTDTQYF; CDR3nt: TGCGCCAGCAGTGAATGGGACCGGAGTCGAACAGATACGCAGTATTTT
abundance: .; v_gene: TRBV4-2; d_gene: TRBD1; j_gene: TRBJ2-3; CDR3aa: CASSQTGGTQYF; CDR3nt: TGTGCCAGCAGCCAGACAGGGGGTACGCAGTATTTT
abundance: .; v_gene: TRBV30; d_gene: .; j_gene: TRBJ1-1; CDR3aa: CAWSEGVNTEAFF; CDR3nt: TGTGCCTGGAGTGAAGGAGTGAACACTGAAGCTTTCTTT
abundance: .; v_gene: TRBV4-1; d_gene: .; j_gene: TRBJ2-1; CDR3aa: CASSQGLGRNEQFF; CDR3nt: TGCGCCAGCAGCCAAGGGTTGGGTCGCAATGAGCAGTTCTTC
abundance: .; v_gene: TRBV5-1; d_gene: .; j_gene: TRBJ2-7; CDR3aa: CASSLAHSEVEQYF; CDR3nt: TGCGCCAGCAGCTTGGCCCACTCCGAGGTGGAGCAGTACTTC
abundance: .; v_gene: TRBV7-9; d_gene: .; j_gene: TRBJ2-5; CDR3aa: CASSLGGRAPQETQYF; CDR3nt: TGTGCCAGCAGCTTAGGTGGCAGGGCCCCCCAAGAGACCCAGTACTTC
abundance: .; v_gene: TRBV28; d_gene: TRBD1; j_gene: TRBJ1-2; CDR3aa: CASGTGTNYGYTF; CDR3nt: TGTGCCAGCGGGACAGGGACTAACTATGGCTACACCTTC
abundance: .; v_gene: TRBV6-5; d_gene: .; j_gene: TRBJ1-2; CDR3aa: CASSFGGEYGYTF; CDR3nt: TGTGCCAGCAGTTTCGGCGGAGAGTATGGCTACACCTTC
abundance: .; v_gene: TRBV3-1/TRBV3-2; d_gene: TRBD1; j_gene: TRBJ2-7; CDR3aa: CASSQGTGGRGSYEQYF; CDR3nt: TGTGCCAGCAGCCAAGGGACAGGGGGCCGGGGTTCCTACGAGCAGTACTTC
abundance: .; v_gene: TRBV4-1; d_gene: .; j_gene: TRBJ2-1; CDR3aa: CASSQAHQGEQFF; CDR3nt: TGCGCCAGCAGCCAAGCTCATCAGGGTGAGCAGTTCTTC
abundance: .; v_gene: TRBV5-1; d_gene: TRBD1; j_gene: TRBJ2-7; CDR3aa: CASSLAGTGAYEQYF; CDR3nt: TGCGCCAGCAGCTTGGCCGGGACAGGGGCATACGAGCAGTACTTC
abundance: .; v_gene: TRBV4-3; d_gene: .; j_gene: TRBJ1-1; CDR3aa: CASSRGRLGNEDTEAFF; CDR3nt: TGCGCCAGCAGCCGGGGACGCCTAGGAAATGAGGACACTGAAGCTTTCTTT
abundance: .; v_gene: TRBV7-2; d_gene: .; j_gene: TRBJ2-1; CDR3aa: CASSSDSGTYNEQFF; CDR3nt: TGTGCCAGCAGCTCGGACTCCGGGACTTACAATGAGCAGTTCTTC
abundance: once; v_gene: TRBV6-5; d_gene: .; j_gene: TRBJ1-1; CDR3aa: CASSSQQTEPRGEAFF; CDR3nt: TGTGCCAGCAGTTCCCAACAGACAGAGCCTAGGGGTGAAGCTTTCTTT
abundance: .; v_gene: TRBV3-1/TRBV3-2; d_gene: .; j_gene: TRBJ1-5; CDR3aa: CASSRAGVGQPQHF; CDR3nt: TGTGCCAGCAGCCGGGCAGGGGTTGGTCAGCCCCAGCATTTT
abundance: .; v_gene: TRBV6-1; d_gene: .; j_gene: TRBJ2-7; CDR3aa: CASSEAGGRAGEQYF; CDR3nt: TGTGCCAGCAGTGAAGCGGGGGGCAGGGCGGGCGAGCAGTACTTC
abundance: .; v_gene: TRBV5-5; d_gene: TRBD1; j_gene: TRBJ1-5; CDR3aa: CASSYRQGGQPQHF; CDR3nt: TGTGCCAGCAGTTACAGACAGGGAGGCCAGCCCCAGCATTTT
abundance: .; v_gene: TRBV19; d_gene: .; j_gene: TRBJ1-6; CDR3aa: CASRGSANSPLHF; CDR3nt: TGTGCCAGTAGAGGCTCAGCGAATTCACCCCTCCACTTT
abundance: .; v_gene: TRBV2; d_gene: .; j_gene: TRBJ1-2; CDR3aa: CASSKGGTANYGYTF; CDR3nt: TGTGCCAGCAGTAAAGGAGGGACCGCTAACTATGGCTACACCTTC
abundance: .; v_gene: TRBV27; d_gene: .; j_gene: TRBJ2-2; CDR3aa: CASSLSRSNTGELFF; CDR3nt: TGTGCCAGCAGTTTATCCAGGTCGAACACCGGGGAGCTGTTTTTT
abundance: .; v_gene: TRBV19; d_gene: TRBD2; j_gene: TRBJ2-6; CDR3aa: CASNGLEGSWSGANVLTF; CDR3nt: TGTGCCAGTAACGGACTAGAGGGGTCCTGGTCTGGGGCCAACGTCCTGACTTTC
abundance: .; v_gene: TRBV6-2/TRBV6-3; d_gene: .; j_gene: TRBJ2-2; CDR3aa: CASSYFTDSLPNTGELFF; CDR3nt: TGTGCCAGCAGTTACTTTACGGACAGCCTTCCCAACACCGGGGAGCTGTTTTTT
abundance: .; v_gene: TRBV11-2; d_gene: .; j_gene: TRBJ2-1; CDR3aa: CASSIGSLSSYNEQFF; CDR3nt: TGTGCCAGCAGCATTGGGAGCCTCAGCTCCTACAATGAGCAGTTCTTC
abundance: few; v_gene: TRBV10-3; d_gene: .; j_gene: TRBJ1-2; CDR3aa: CAISELTPGGYTF; CDR3nt: TGTGCCATCAGTGAACTCACCCCGGGTGGCTACACCTTC
abundance: .; v_gene: TRBV28; d_gene: TRBD1; j_gene: TRBJ1-2; CDR3aa: CASSFFDRGDYGYTF; CDR3nt: TGTGCCAGCAGTTTCTTCGACAGGGGCGACTATGGCTACACCTTC
abundance: once; v_gene: TRBV5-4; d_gene: .; j_gene: TRBJ2-6; CDR3aa: CASPSGGGSSGANVLTF; CDR3nt: TGTGCCAGCCCAAGTGGAGGGGGTTCCTCTGGGGCCAACGTCCTGACTTTC